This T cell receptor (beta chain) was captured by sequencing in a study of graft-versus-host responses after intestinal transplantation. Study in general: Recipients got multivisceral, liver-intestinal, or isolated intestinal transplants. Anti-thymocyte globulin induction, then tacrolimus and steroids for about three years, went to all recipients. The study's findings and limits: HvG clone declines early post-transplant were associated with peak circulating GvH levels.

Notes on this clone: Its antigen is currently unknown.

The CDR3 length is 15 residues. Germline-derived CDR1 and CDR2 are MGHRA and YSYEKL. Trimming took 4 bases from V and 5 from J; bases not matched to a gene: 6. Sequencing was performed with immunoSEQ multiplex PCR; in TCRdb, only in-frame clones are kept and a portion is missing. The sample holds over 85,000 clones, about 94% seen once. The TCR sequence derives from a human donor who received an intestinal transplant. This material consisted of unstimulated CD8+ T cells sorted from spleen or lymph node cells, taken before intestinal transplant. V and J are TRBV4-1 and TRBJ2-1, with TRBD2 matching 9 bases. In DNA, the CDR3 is TGCGCCAGCAGCCTAACTAGCGGGTTCGACAATGAGCAGTTCTTC. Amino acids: CASSLTSGFDNEQFF.